This TCR beta chain was identified during a study of shared clonotypes between healthy human individuals. Points from the study as a whole: Naive CD4 clonotype sharing across several donors was 4% to 5.5%. Unshared clonotypes carried lower generation probabilities than those common to all four donors.

CD8 cells regarded as naive lacked CD45RO, were positively chosen for CCR7, and omitted terminally differentiated effector memory CD45RA+ cells. HIV-negative, healthy adults without recent acute infections or vaccinations were the donors. To note about this clone: The target antigen is unknown.

Libraries were prepared by immunoSEQ multiplex PCR; TCRdb keeps only in-frame clonotypes and omits some of them. The sample yields about 2 million clones, over 85% seen once. This CDR3 is built from 14 residues. V gave up 4 bases and J gave up 3 bases, with 11 bases separating them. CDR1 is SGHRS, CDR2 YFSETQ, per germline. The sample was naive CD8+ T cells sorted from blood. This sequence joins TRBV5-1 and TRBJ1-3; D is unclear. The TCR sequence derives from a young man in good health. The CDR3 is CASSVDGVGNTIYF. DNA for the CDR3: TGCGCCAGCAGCGTTGACGGGGTTGGAAACACCATATATTTT.